The clone carrying this TCR beta chain was seen only once. The antigen remains unidentified. This entry belongs to a study of blood T cells in healthy people across ages. A second PCR of about 7 to 12 cycles used a sample-barcoded 5' primer and a J-beta primer mix. TCRdb ran MiXCR on the 5' RACE reads and lists one entry per CDR3 protein. The sample lists over a million distinct CDR3 sequences, 35% to 55% occurring once. General study points: Estimates of total diversity, which came from one million sequenced T cells, were considered to be underestimates.

Those donating, healthy Caucasian individuals from Russia, were aged roughly 6 to 95. The TCR sequence derives from a woman aged 60-75 years in good health. Sequenced sample: blood.

The CDR3 DNA reads as TGTGCCAGCAGCCGCTTACTCCGGCGGGAGGGGCGGCAATTCACAGATACGCAGTATTTT. As protein: CASSRLLRREGRQFTDTQYF. The V call is TRBV13, the J call TRBJ2-3; 9 nucleotides agree with TRBD2. Germline V gene data show CDR1 as PRHDT and CDR2 as FYEKMQ (reference sequence). Trimming cost V 5 bases and J 2 bases; bases outside gene matches: 20. The CDR3 totals 20 residues.